The present T cell receptor beta chain was sequenced within a study of vaccination effects on CD4 cells after COVID-19. In the case of this clone: Its cognate antigen is unknown.

Germline-derived CDR1 and CDR2 are LGHNT and FRNRAP. The CDR3 contains 16 residues. Trimming shortened V by 2 bases and J by 8 bases, and 19 bases separated the two germline ends. The repertoire was sequenced with immunoSEQ multiplex PCR; TCRdb's copy has only in-frame clones and lacks some. The table lists about 23,000 clones, roughly four fifths of them singletons. Antigen-specific CD4+ T cells were expanded with viral peptide pools in the ViraFEST assay before sequencing. Following culture for approximately ten days, CD4+ T cells were isolated. All vaccine recipients tested negative for nucleocapsid antibodies and had never contracted SARS-CoV-2 infection. Half-medium replacement with IL-2 medium occurred on days 3 and 7.

This chain links TRBV12-5 with TRBJ1-3; tentative D call: TRBD1 (6 bases). This TCR came from a human donor who received a COVID-19 vaccine. Here the sequenced sample was CD4+ T cells from PBMCs cultured with SARS-CoV-2 spike peptides, taken before COVID-19 vaccination. CDR3 DNA: TGTGCTAGTGGTTTGATTTCATTGGGACATCGGGACACCATATATTTT. It is translated as CASGLISLGHRDTIYF.